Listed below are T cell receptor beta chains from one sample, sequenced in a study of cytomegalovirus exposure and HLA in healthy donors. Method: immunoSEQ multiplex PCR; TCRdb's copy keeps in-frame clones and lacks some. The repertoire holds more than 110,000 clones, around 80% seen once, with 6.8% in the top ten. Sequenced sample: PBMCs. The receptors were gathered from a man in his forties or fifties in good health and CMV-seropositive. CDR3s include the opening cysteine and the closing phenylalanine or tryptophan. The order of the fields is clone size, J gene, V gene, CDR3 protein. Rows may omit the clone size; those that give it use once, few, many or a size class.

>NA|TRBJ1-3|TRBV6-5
CASSYAGGTSGNTIYF
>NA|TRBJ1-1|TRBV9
CASSQLGTGGTEAFF
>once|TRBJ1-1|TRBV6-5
CASSRSRDSRTEAFF
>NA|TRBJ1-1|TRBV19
CASSIMAGLNTEAFF
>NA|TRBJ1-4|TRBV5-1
CASSLEVSGSFNEKLFF
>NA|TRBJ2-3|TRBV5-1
CASSPWSVTSTDTQYF
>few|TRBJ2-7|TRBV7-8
CASSLVPGPAYEQYF
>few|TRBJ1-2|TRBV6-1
CASSDLGRGLLLF
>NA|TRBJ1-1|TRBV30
CAWSGRRQGGSLNTEAFF
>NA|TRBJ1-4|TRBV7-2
CASTLQARQGNEKLFF
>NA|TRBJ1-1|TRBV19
CASSIFPQTEAFF
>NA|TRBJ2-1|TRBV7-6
CASSSGQGTYNEQFF
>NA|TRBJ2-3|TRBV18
CASSSLGGSQAADTQYF
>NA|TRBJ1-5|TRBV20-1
CSADRGRSQHF
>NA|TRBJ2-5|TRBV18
CASSGLAGETQYF
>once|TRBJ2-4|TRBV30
CAYPTPPKRDLAKNIQYF
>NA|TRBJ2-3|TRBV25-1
CASSPPTPVTDTQYF
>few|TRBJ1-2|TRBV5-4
CASSLGQGAGNYGYTF
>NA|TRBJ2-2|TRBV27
CASLAVPGELFF
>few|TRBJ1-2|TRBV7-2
CASSSIGLGGDGYTF
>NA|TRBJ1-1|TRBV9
CASSVIGTGGGLAGEAFF
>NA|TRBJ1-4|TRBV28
CASSSGQGWEKLFF
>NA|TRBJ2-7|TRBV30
CAWRSRDTSYEQYF
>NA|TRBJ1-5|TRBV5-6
CASSFYLDQPQHF
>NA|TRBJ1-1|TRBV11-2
CASSLSPTGGAAFF
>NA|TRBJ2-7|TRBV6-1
CASSEWAGYSYEQYF
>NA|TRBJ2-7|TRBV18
CASSPGTGYSYEQYF
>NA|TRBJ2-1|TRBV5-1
CASSLGLAGGNEQFF
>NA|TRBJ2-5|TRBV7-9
CASSLGVRAGGNQETQYF
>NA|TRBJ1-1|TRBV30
CAWSVMNRPNTEAFF
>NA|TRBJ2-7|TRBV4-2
CASSPQIGAYEQYF
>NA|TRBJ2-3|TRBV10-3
CAIRGTGSTDTQYF
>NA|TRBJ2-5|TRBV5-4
CASSIRQGGETQYF
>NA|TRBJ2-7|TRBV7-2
CASSSSTGGYEQYF
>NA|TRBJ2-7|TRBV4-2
CASSQDDGQGNYEQYF
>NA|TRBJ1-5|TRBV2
CASSTQGAQGNQPQHF
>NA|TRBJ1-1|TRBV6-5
CASRKGAGTEAFF
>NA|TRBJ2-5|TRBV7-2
CASSSTRGGETQYF
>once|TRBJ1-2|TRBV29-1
CSVAPLSEGYTF
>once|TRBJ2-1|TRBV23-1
CASSQGTGVGCEQFF
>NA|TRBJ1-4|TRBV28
CASSSPWTAQNEKLFF
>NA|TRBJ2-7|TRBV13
CASSLFSSGLSSDYEQYF
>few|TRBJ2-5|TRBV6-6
CASSYSRGQETQYF
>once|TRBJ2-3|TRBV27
CASSLPGLAGSPDTQYF
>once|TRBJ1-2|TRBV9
CASQPSSPNYGYTF
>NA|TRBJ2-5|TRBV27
CASRGLAGGIQETQYF